Listed here are 15 T cell receptor beta chains from one sample, sequenced in a study of blood T cell repertoires in COVID-19. TCRdb's copy holds only in-frame clones and misses some; the assay was immunoSEQ multiplex PCR. The data contain roughly 240,000 clones, around four fifths of them singletons. Sequencing input: peripheral blood. These receptors all come from a man between 60 and 70 years old who had recovered from COVID-19.

This chain joins TRBV7-2 and TRBJ1-6; 9 nucleotides match TRBD1. After removal of 2 bases from V and 10 bases from J, the junction contained 9 bases not matched to a gene. CDR3 size: 16 residues. Germline values: CDR1 SGHTA, CDR2 FQGNSA. DNA for the CDR3: TGTGCCAGCAGCTTACCCCGGACAGGGGTAGGGTCACCCCTCCACTTT. Its translation is CASSLPRTGVGSPLHF.

This clone was seen only a few times. CDR3: CASKWELAGALGNEQFF. The CDR3 DNA reads TGCGCCAGCAAATGGGAACTAGCGGGAGCCCTAGGCAATGAGCAGTTCTTC. The chain carries TRBV5-1 and TRBJ2-1; 11 nucleotides match TRBD2. The CDR3 is 17 amino acids. With 6 bases clipped from V and 6 bases from J, the junction kept 14 bases outside the gene matches. The germline CDR1 and CDR2 sequences are SGHRS and YFSETQ.

The J gene is TRBJ1-5, the V gene TRBV7-9; no reliable D call. This CDR3 comprises 15 residues. Trimming removed 1 base from V and 0 bases from J, with 7 bases in between. Germline assignment: CDR1 SEHNR and CDR2 FQNEAQ (reference sequence). The CDR3 is CASSLVGDSNQPQHF. Here the CDR3 DNA reads TGTGCCAGCAGCTTAGTCGGAGATAGCAATCAGCCCCAGCATTTT.

The rearrangement uses TRBV7-8 and TRBJ1-2; TRBD1 might be the D (6 bases). Germline-derived CDR1 and CDR2 are SGHVS and FQNEAQ. V lost 0 bases to trimming and J lost 4 bases, with 9 bases between them. The CDR3 has 14 residues. CDR3 loop: CASSLAGQSYGYTF. CDR3 coding DNA: TGTGCCAGCAGCTTAGCCGGACAGAGCTATGGCTACACCTTC.

This clone was seen only a few times. The J gene is TRBJ1-1, the V gene TRBV4-1, with D unresolved. CDR1 is MGHRA, CDR2 YSYEKL, per germline. CDR3 length: 13 residues. V was trimmed by 6 bases and J by 2 bases, leaving 10 bases between them. The CDR3 protein is CASSLLGNTEAFF. The CDR3 DNA reads as TGCGCCAGCAGTCTCTTGGGCAACACTGAAGCTTTCTTT.

CDR3 region: CASSLASGTGELFF. The CDR3 DNA is TGTGCCAGTAGTCTGGCTAGCGGGACCGGGGAGCTGTTTTTT. The V gene is TRBV19, the J gene TRBJ2-2, with TRBD2 matching over 8 bases. Germline V gene lookup returns CDR1 LNHDA and CDR2 SQIVND (reference sequence). Trimming took 5 bases from V and 5 from J; bases not matched to a gene: 4. This CDR3 region has 14 residues.

This CDR3 reads CATSDIGAEAFF. The CDR3, as DNA: TGTGCCACCAGTGATATAGGGGCTGAAGCTTTCTTT. The chain is built from TRBV24-1 and TRBJ1-1; tentative D call: TRBD1 (5 bases). V shed 3 bases and J shed 6 bases, with 7 bases lying between them. Germline V gene lookup returns CDR1 KGHDR and CDR2 SFDVKD. The CDR3 sequence is 12 residues long.

J is TRBJ2-7 and V is TRBV30; maybe TRBD1 (6 bases). This CDR3 has 13 amino acids. Germline V CDR1 and CDR2: GTSNPN, SVGIG (reference sequence). Trimming took off 2 bases at V and 1 base at J, with 9 bases between the two ends. CDR3 residues: CAWSWQGSYEQYF. The DNA of the CDR3 is TGTGCCTGGAGTTGGCAGGGGTCCTACGAGCAGTACTTC.

This chain joins TRBV6-6 and TRBJ2-1, with 8 nucleotides matching TRBD2. The CDR3 totals 12 residues. The trim removed 8 bases at V and 13 bases at J, leaving 10 bases unmatched. The germline V gene encodes CDR1 MNHNY and CDR2 SVGAGI (reference sequence). The CDR3 sequence is CASRGGPLPQFF. CDR3 in DNA: TGTGCCAGCCGGGGGGGGCCCTTACCTCAGTTCTTC.

This chain joins TRBV2 and TRBJ2-3; the D gene is possibly TRBD2 (6 bases). The germline V and J ends were trimmed by 4 bases and 5 bases, with 22 bases remaining between them. CDR3 length: 17 amino acids. Germline V CDR1 and CDR2: SNHLY, FYNNEI. The CDR3 spells CASSALRGTAQGDTQYF. In nucleotides, the CDR3 is TGTGCCAGCAGTGCTTTGCGGGGTACAGCCCAAGGAGATACGCAGTATTTT.

The chain couples TRBV28 to TRBJ1-1; D is perhaps TRBD1 (6 bases). The germline CDR1 and CDR2 sequences are MDHEN and SYDVKM. This CDR3 spans 16 amino acids. Trimming stripped 2 bases from V and 4 bases from J, with 17 bases between. The CDR3 loop is CASSLPGRGRGTEAFF. CDR3 DNA sequence: TGTGCCAGCAGTTTACCAGGCAGGGGCAGGGGCACTGAAGCTTTCTTT.

The rearrangement links TRBV6-5 to TRBJ1-2; 9 bases agree with TRBD1. CDR1 is MNHEY, CDR2 SVGAGI, per germline. The CDR3 runs 15 residues. The J segment lost 2 bases and the V segment lost 0 bases, leaving 1 base of the junction unmatched. CDR3 DNA: TGTGCCAGCAGTTACTCCGGGACAGGGAACTATGGCTACACCTTC. It is translated as CASSYSGTGNYGYTF.

This chain joins TRBV19 and TRBJ1-2, with 7 bases aligning to TRBD1. Germline V gives CDR1 LNHDA, CDR2 SQIVND (reference sequence). This CDR3 spans 15 amino acids. The junction had 14 bases not matched to a gene; V was cut back by 3 bases and J by 10 bases. CDR3 sequence reads: CASSILEDRLVDYTF. The CDR3, as DNA: TGTGCCAGTAGTATTCTCGAGGACAGGCTCGTCGACTACACCTTC.

The chain combines TRBV6-5 with TRBJ1-1; a weak D match, TRBD1 (5 bases). Per germline, CDR1 MNHEY and CDR2 SVGAGI. This CDR3 region has 15 residues. The V end was cut by 6 bases, the J end by 6 bases, with 20 bases between. CDR3 sequence (DNA): TGTGCCAGCAGGACCTCCCGGGGGGTAGAGGCTGAAGCTTTCTTT. This encodes CASRTSRGVEAEAFF.

The count of this clone is one. The chain employs TRBV5-5 and TRBJ2-3; 7 positions agree with TRBD1. The germline V gene encodes CDR1 SGHKS and CDR2 YYEKEE (reference sequence). CDR3 length: 16 amino acids. Losses at the gene ends were 0 bases for V and 3 bases for J; bases not matched to a gene: 7. The CDR3 protein is CASSLEVRGITDTQYF. The DNA of the CDR3 is TGTGCCAGCAGCTTGGAGGTCAGGGGGATAACAGATACGCAGTATTTT.